This T cell receptor beta chain was sequenced in a study of cytomegalovirus exposure and HLA in healthy donors. To note about this clone: Antigen: not known.

Sequencing used immunoSEQ multiplex PCR; TCRdb keeps in-frame clones, though not all of them. The data show 95,000 to 120,000 clones, approximately 96% seen once. Germline V gene sequence: CDR1 KGHSH, CDR2 LQKENI. With 0 bases clipped from V and 5 bases from J, the junction kept 1 base outside the gene matches. The CDR3 spans 13 residues. Overall study findings and caveats: Cytomegalovirus status, reportedly, was diagnosed with high specificity and sensitivity by the classifier. Clusters of TCRs from the first cohort tended to co-occur in the roughly 120 validation repertoires (as a later analysis found). In vitro work confirmed that a few CMV-associated chains recognize CMV antigens.

V usage is TRBV18 and J usage is TRBJ2-7, with 7 bases lining up with TRBD1. Sequencing input: PBMCs. This TCR derives from a woman in her late teens or twenties in good health and CMV-seronegative. The CDR3 region is CASSPPGQDEQYF. The CDR3 bases are TGTGCCAGCTCACCACCCGGACAGGACGAGCAGTACTTC.